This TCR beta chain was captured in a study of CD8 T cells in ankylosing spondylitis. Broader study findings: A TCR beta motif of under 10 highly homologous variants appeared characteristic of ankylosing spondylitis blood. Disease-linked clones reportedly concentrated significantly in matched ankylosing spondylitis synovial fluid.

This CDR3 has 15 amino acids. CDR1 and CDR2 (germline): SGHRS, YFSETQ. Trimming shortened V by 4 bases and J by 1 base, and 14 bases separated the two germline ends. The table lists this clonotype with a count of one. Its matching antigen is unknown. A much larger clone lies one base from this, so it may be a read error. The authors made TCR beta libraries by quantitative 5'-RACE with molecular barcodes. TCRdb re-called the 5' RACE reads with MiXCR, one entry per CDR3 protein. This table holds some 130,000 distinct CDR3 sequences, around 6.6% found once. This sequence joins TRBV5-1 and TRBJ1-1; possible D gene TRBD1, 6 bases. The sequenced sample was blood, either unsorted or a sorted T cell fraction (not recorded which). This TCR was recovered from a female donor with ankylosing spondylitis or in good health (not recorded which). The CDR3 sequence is CASSMWGHQNTEAFF. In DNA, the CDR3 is TGCGCCAGCAGCATGTGGGGACACCAGAACACTGAAGCTTTCTTT. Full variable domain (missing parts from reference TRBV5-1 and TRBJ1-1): KAGVTQTPRYLIKTRGQQVTLSCSPISGHRSVSWYQQTPGQGLQFLFEYFSETQRNKGNFPGRFSGRQFSNSRSEMNVSTLELGDSALYLCASSMWGHQNTEAFFGQGTRLTVV.